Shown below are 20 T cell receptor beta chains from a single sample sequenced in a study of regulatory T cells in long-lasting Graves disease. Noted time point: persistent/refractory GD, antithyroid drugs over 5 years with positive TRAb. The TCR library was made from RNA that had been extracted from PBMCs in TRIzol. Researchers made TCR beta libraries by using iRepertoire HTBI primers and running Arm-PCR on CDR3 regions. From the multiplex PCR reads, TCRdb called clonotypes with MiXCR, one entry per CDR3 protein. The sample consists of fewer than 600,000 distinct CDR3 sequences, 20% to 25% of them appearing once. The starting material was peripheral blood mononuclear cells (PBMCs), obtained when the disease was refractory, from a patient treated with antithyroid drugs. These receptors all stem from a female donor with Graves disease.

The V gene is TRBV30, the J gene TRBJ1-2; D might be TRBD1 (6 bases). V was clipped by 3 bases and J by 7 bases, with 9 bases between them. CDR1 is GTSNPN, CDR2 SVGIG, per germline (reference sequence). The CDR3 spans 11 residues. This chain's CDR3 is CAWSTGFGYTF. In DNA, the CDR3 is TGTGCCTGGAGCACAGGGTTTGGCTACACCTTC.

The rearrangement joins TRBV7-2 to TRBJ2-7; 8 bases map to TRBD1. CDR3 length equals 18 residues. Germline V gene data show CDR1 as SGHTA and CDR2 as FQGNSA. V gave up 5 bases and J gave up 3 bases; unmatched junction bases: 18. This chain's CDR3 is CASSLQGRSGTGYYEQYF. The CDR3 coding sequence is TGTGCCAGCAGCCTACAGGGGCGGTCCGGGACAGGTTACTACGAGCAGTACTTC. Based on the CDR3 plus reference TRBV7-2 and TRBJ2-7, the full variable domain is GAGVSQSPSNKVTEKGKDVELRCDPISGHTALYWYRQSLGQGLEFLIYFQGNSAPDKSGLPSDRFSAERTGGSVSTLTIQRTQQEDSAVYLCASSLQGRSGTGYYEQYFGPGTRLTVT.

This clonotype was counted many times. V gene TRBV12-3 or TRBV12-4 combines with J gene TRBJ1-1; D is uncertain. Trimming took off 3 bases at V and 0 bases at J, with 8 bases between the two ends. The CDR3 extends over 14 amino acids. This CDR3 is CASSFLDLNTEAFF. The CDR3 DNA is TGTGCCAGCAGTTTCCTCGACTTGAACACTGAAGCTTTCTTT.

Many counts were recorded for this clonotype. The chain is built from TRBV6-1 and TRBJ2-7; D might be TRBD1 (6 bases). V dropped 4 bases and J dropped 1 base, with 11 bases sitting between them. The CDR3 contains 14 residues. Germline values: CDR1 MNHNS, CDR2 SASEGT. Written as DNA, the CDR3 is TGTGCCAGCAGTGGGGCGACAGGTTCCTACGAGCAGTACTTC. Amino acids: CASSGATGSYEQYF.

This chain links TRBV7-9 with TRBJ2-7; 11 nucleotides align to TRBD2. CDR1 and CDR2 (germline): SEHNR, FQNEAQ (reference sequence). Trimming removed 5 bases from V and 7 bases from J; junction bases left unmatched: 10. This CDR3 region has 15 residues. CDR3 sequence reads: CASSPKSGLAGEQYF. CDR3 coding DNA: TGTGCCAGCAGCCCCAAAAGCGGACTAGCGGGTGAGCAGTACTTC.

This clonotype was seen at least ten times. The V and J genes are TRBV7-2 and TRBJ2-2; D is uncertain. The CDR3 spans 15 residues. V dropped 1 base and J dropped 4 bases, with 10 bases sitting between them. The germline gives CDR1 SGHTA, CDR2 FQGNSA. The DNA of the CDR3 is TGTGCCAGCAGCTTAGGCGGAGAAAGCACCGGGGAGCTGTTTTTT. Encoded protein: CASSLGGESTGELFF.

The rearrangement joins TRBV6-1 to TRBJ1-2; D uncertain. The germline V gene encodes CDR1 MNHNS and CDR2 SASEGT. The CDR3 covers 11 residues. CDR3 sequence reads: CATTNPGGYTF. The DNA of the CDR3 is TGTGCGACCACTAACCCAGGTGGCTACACCTTC.

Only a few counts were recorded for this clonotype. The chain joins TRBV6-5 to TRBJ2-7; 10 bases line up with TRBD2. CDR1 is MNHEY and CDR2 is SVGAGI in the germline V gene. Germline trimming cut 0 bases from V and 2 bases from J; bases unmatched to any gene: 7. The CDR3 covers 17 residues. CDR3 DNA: TGTGCCAGCAGTTACTCACGGCTAGCGGGAGCGACCTACGAGCAGTACTTC. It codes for CASSYSRLAGATYEQYF.

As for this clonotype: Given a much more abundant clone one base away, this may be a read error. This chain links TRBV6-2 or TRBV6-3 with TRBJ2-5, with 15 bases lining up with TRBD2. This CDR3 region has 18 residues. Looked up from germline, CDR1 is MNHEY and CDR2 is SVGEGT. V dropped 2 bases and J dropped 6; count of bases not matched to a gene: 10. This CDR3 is CASSYTGLAGGPFKTQYF. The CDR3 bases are TGTGCCAGCAGTTACACCGGACTAGCGGGGGGGCCGTTTAAGACCCAGTACTTC.

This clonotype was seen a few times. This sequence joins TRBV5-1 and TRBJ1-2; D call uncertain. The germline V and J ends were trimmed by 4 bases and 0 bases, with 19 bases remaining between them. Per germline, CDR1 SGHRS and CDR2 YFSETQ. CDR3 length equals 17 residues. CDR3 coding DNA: TGCGCCAGCAGCCTACCCCGGACGGGTGTTTCTAACTATGGCTACACCTTC. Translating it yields CASSLPRTGVSNYGYTF.

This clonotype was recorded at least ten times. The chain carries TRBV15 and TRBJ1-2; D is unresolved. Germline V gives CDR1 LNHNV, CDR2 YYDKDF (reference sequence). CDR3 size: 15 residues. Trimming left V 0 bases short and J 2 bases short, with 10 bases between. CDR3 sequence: CATSRETPTNYGYTF. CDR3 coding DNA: TGTGCCACCAGCAGAGAAACACCAACCAACTATGGCTACACCTTC. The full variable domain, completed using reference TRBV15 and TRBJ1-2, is DAMVIQNPRYQVTQFGKPVTLSCSQTLNHNVMYWYQQKSSQAPKLLFHYYDKDFNNEADTPDNFQSRRPNTSFCFLDIRSPGLGDTAMYLCATSRETPTNYGYTFGSGTRLTVV.

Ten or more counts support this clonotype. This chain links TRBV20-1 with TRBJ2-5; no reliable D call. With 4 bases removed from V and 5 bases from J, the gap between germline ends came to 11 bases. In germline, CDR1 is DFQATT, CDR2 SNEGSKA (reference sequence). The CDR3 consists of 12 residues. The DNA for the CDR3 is TGCAGTGCTATGACGGATGGGGAGACCCAGTACTTC. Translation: CSAMTDGETQYF.

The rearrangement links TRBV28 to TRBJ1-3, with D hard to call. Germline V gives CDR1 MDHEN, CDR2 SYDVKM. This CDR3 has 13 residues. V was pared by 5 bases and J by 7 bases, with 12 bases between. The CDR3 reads CASSRGGRNTIYF. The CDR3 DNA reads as TGTGCCAGCAGTAGAGGCGGGAGGAACACCATATATTTT.

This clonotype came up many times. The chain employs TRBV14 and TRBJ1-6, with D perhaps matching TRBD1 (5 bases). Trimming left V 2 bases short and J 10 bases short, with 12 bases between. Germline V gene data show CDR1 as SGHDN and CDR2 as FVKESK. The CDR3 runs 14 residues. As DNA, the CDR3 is TGTGCCAGCAGCCAAACAGGCTCGTGGTCACCCCTCCACTTT. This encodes CASSQTGSWSPLHF.

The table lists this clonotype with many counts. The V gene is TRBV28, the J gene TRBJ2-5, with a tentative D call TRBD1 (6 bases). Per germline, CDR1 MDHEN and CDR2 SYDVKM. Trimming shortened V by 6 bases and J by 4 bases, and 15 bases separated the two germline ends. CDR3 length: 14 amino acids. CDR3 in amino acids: CASSDTGIGETQYF. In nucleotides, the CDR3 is TGTGCCAGCAGCGATACAGGGATCGGAGAGACCCAGTACTTC.

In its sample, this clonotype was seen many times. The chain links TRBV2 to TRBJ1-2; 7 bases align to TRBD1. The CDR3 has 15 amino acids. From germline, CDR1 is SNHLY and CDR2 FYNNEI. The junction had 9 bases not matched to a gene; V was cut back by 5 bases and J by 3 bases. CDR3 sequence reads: CASSRQGGLYYGYTF. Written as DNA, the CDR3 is TGTGCCAGCAGTCGACAGGGAGGGCTCTACTATGGCTACACCTTC.

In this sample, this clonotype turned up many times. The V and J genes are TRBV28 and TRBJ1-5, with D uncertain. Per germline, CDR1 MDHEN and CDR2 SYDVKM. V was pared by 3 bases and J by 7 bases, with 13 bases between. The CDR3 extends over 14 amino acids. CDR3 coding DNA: TGTGCCAGCAGTTTCGCCGAATATAGACAGCCCCAGCATTTT. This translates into CASSFAEYRQPQHF.

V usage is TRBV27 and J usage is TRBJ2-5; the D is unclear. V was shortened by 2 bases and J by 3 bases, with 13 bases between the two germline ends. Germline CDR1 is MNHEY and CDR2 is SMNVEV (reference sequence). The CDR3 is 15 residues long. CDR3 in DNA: TGTGCCAGCAGTTTACTAGGTTCTTCCGAAGAGACCCAGTACTTC. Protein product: CASSLLGSSEETQYF.

CDR3: CATQKGGRNTEAFF. In DNA, the CDR3 is TGTGCCACCCAAAAGGGGGGTCGGAACACTGAAGCTTTCTTT. The rearrangement links TRBV6-2 or TRBV6-3 to TRBJ1-1; TRBD1 might be the D (6 bases). V was pared by 10 bases and J by 1 base, with 16 bases between. Germline CDR1 and CDR2: MNHEY and SVGEGT. The CDR3 loop spans 14 amino acids.

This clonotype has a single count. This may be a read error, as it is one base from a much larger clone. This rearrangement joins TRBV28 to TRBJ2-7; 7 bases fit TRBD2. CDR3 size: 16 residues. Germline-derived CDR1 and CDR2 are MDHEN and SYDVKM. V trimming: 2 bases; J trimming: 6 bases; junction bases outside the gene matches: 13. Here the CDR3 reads CASSLEPGGGSCEQYF. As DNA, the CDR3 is TGTGCCAGCAGTTTAGAGCCGGGGGGAGGCAGTTGCGAGCAGTACTTC.